The clone carrying this T cell receptor beta chain came up a few times. The data were obtained in a study of blood T cell repertoires in COVID-19. V lost 4 bases to trimming and J lost 3 bases; unmatched junction nucleotides: 3. Germline values: CDR1 SGHAT, CDR2 FQDESV (reference sequence). CDR3 size: 15 residues. Libraries were prepared by immunoSEQ multiplex PCR; TCRdb keeps only in-frame clonotypes and omits some of them. This table has approximately 360,000 clones, more than 80% appearing once. J is TRBJ2-3 and V is TRBV11-1, with 11 bases identical to TRBD2. Specimen: peripheral blood. This sequence originates from a man aged 35-49 years with acute or convalescent COVID-19. The CDR3 nucleotides are TGTGCCAGCAGCTCTTTAGCGGGGGGGACAGATACGCAGTATTTT. Its protein product is CASSSLAGGTDTQYF. Together with reference TRBV11-1 and TRBJ2-3, the CDR3 gives the full variable domain: EAEVAQSPRYKITEKSQAVAFWCDPISGHATLYWYRQILGQGPELLVQFQDESVVDDSQLPKDRFSAERLKGVDSTLKIQPAELGDSAMYLCASSSLAGGTDTQYFGPGTRLTVL.